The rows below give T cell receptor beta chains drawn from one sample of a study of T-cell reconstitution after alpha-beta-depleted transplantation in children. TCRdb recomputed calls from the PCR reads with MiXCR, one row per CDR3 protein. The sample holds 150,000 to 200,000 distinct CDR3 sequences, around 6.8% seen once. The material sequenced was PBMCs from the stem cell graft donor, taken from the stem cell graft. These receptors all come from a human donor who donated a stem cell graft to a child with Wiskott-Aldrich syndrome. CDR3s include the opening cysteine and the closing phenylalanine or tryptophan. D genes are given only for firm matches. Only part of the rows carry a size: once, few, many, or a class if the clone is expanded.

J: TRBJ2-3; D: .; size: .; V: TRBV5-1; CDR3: CVSSLSGRTDTQYF; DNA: TGCGTCAGCAGCTTGTCGGGCCGCACAGATACGCAGTATTTT
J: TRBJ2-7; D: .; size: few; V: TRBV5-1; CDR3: CASSPPTQNYEQYF; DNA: TGCGCCAGCAGCCCACCGACACAAAACTACGAGCAGTACTTC
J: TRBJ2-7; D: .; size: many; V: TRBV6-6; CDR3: CASMGPSNYEQYF; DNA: TGTGCCAGCATGGGTCCCAGCAACTACGAGCAGTACTTC
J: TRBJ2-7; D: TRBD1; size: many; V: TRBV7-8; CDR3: CASSSDRGEQYF; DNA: TGTGCCAGCAGCTCGGACAGGGGCGAGCAGTACTTC
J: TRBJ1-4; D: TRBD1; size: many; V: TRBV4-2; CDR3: CASSQDGGTGRYNEKLFF; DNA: TGTGCCAGCAGCCAAGATGGGGGGACAGGTCGCTATAATGAAAAACTGTTTTTT
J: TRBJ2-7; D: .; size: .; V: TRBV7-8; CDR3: CASSLGPLDEQYF; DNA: TGTGCCAGCAGCTTAGGGCCCCTAGACGAGCAGTACTTC
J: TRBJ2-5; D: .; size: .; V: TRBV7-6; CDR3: CASSLIRETQYF; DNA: TGTGCCAGCAGCTTAATTCGAGAGACCCAGTACTTC
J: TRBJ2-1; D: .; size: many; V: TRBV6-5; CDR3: CASSYGLASSYNEQFF; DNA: TGTGCCAGCAGTTACGGGCTAGCCAGCTCCTACAATGAGCAGTTCTTC
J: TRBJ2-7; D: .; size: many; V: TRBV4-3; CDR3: CASSQVSGGSEQYF; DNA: TGCGCCAGCAGCCAAGTATCTGGAGGCTCCGAGCAGTACTTC
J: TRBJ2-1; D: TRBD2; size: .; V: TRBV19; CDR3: CASRLLAGDSYNEQFF; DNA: TGTGCCAGTAGGTTACTAGCGGGGGATTCCTACAATGAGCAGTTCTTC
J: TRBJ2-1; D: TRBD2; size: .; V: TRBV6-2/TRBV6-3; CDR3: CASSYSKGLAGGYNEQFF; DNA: TGTGCCAGCAGTTACTCCAAGGGACTAGCGGGGGGATACAATGAGCAGTTCTTC
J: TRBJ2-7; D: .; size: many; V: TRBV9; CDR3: CASSVQGGSPGEQYF; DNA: TGTGCCAGCAGCGTACAAGGCGGGTCTCCGGGCGAGCAGTACTTC
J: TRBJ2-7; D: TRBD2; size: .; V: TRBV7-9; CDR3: CASSLLADFYEQYF; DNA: TGTGCCAGCAGCTTACTAGCGGACTTCTACGAGCAGTACTTC
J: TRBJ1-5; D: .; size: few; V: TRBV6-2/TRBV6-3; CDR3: CASKTGNQPQHF; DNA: TGTGCCAGCAAAACAGGGAATCAGCCCCAGCATTTT
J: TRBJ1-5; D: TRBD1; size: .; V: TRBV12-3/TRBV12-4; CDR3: CASSLFGDRGPYSNQPQHF; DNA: TGTGCCAGCAGTTTATTTGGGGACAGGGGCCCCTATAGCAATCAGCCCCAGCATTTT
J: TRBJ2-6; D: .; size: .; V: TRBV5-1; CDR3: CASSPWASGANVLTF; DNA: TGCGCCAGCAGCCCCTGGGCTTCTGGGGCCAACGTCCTGACTTTC
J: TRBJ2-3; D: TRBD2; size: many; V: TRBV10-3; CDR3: CAISGAGGLTDTQYF; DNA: TGTGCCATCAGTGGCGCGGGGGGGTTAACAGATACGCAGTATTTT
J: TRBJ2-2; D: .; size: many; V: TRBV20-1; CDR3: CSAMNRVLNTGELFF; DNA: TGCAGTGCTATGAACAGGGTTTTGAACACCGGGGAGCTGTTTTTT
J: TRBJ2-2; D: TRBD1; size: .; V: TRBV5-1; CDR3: CASSWTGGNTGELFF; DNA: TGCGCCAGCAGCTGGACAGGGGGCAACACCGGGGAGCTGTTTTTT
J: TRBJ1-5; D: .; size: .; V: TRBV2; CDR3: CASSGAREQPQHF; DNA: TGTGCCAGCAGTGGGGCCAGGGAACAGCCCCAGCATTTT
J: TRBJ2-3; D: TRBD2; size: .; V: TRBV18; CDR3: CASSPLAGLTDTQYF; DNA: TGTGCCAGCTCACCGCTAGCGGGTTTGACAGATACGCAGTATTTT
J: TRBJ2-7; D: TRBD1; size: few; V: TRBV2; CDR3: CASSASGQGSYEQYF; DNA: TGTGCCAGCAGCGCTTCGGGACAGGGATCATACGAGCAGTACTTC
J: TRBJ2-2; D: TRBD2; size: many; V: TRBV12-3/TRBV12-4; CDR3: CAGTGTMNTGELFF; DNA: TGTGCCGGCACCGGGACTATGAACACCGGGGAGCTGTTTTTT
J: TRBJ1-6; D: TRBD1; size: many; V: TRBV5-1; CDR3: CASSLGTGVNSPLHF; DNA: TGCGCCAGCAGCTTGGGCACAGGGGTCAATTCACCCCTCCACTTT
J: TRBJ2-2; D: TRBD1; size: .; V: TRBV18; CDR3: CASSPGQANTGELFF; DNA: TGTGCCAGCTCACCGGGACAGGCTAACACCGGGGAGCTGTTTTTT
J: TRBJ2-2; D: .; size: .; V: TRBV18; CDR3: CASSNNGELFF; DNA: TGTGCCAGCTCTAACAACGGGGAGCTGTTTTTT
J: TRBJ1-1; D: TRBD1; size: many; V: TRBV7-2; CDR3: CASSLDRVRTEAFF; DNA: TGTGCCAGCAGCTTGGACAGGGTTCGGACTGAAGCTTTCTTT
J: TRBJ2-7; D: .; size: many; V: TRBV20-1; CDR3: CSARDAGASSSYEQYF; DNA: TGCAGTGCTAGAGATGCAGGGGCCAGTAGCTCCTACGAGCAGTACTTC
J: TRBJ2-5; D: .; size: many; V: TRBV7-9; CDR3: CASSLELVEGETQYF; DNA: TGTGCCAGCAGCTTAGAGCTTGTGGAGGGGGAGACCCAGTACTTC
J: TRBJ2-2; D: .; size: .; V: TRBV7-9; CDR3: CASSLEVSGELFF; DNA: TGTGCCAGCAGCTTAGAGGTTTCCGGGGAGCTGTTTTTT
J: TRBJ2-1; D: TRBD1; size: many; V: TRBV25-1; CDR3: CASSKLAERSTGGDEQFF; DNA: TGTGCCAGCAGCAAACTAGCCGAACGCTCGACAGGGGGGGATGAGCAGTTCTTC
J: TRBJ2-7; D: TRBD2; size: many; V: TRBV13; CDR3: CASSPRTSGRASQSYEQYF; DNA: TGTGCCAGCAGCCCCAGGACTAGCGGGCGTGCGAGTCAATCCTACGAGCAGTACTTC
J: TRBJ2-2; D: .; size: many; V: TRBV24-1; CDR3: CATSDFGSANTGELFF; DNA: TGTGCCACCAGTGATTTTGGTTCCGCGAACACCGGGGAGCTGTTTTTT
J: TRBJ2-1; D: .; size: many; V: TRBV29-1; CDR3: CSVRDPGGPTYNEQFF; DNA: TGCAGCGTTAGGGACCCCGGGGGGCCAACATACAATGAGCAGTTCTTC
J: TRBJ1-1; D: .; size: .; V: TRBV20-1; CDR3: CSARDPAGRNTEAFF; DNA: TGCAGTGCTAGAGATCCAGCCGGGCGGAACACTGAAGCTTTCTTT
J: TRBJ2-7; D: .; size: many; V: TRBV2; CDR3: CASSGQVPYEQYF; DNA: TGTGCCAGCAGTGGACAGGTCCCCTACGAGCAGTACTTC
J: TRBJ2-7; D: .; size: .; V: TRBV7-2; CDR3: CASSPALSPTGTEQYF; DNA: TGTGCCAGCAGCCCGGCTCTATCACCAACCGGAACGGAGCAGTACTTC
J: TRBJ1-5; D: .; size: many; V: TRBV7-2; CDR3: CASSFQENSNQPQHF; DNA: TGTGCCAGCAGCTTCCAAGAGAATAGCAATCAGCCCCAGCATTTT
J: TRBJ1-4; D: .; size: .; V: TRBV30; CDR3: CAWAVGGAANEKLFF; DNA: TGTGCCTGGGCAGTGGGGGGAGCAGCTAATGAAAAACTGTTTTTT
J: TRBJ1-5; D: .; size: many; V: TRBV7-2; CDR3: CASSFLVDQPQHF; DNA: TGTGCCAGCAGCTTCCTAGTGGACCAGCCCCAGCATTTT
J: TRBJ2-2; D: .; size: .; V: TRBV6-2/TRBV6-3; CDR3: CASTLQSAAGELFF; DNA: TGTGCCAGCACCCTTCAGTCGGCGGCCGGGGAGCTGTTTTTT
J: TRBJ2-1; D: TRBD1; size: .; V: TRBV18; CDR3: CASSPETRQGQQFF; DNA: TGTGCCAGCTCACCCGAAACCAGACAGGGCCAGCAGTTCTTC
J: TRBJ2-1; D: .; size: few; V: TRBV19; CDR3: CATESYNEQFF; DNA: TGTGCCACCGAGAGCTACAATGAGCAGTTCTTC
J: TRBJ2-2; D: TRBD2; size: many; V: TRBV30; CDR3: CAWSVLAGTAGELFF; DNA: TGTGCCTGGAGTGTGCTAGCGGGGACGGCCGGGGAGCTGTTTTTT
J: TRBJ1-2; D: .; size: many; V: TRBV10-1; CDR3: CASSESGNGYTF; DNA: TGCGCCAGCAGTGAGTCCGGTAATGGCTACACCTTC
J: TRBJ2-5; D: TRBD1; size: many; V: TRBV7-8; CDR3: CASSSGPTGGMETQYF; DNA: TGTGCCAGCAGCTCGGGACCGACAGGGGGCATGGAGACCCAGTACTTC
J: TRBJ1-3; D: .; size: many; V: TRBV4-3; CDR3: CASSQDSGNTIYF; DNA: TGCGCCAGCAGCCAAGATTCAGGAAACACCATATATTTT
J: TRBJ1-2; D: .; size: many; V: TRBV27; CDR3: CASSYYRASNYGYTF; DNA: TGTGCCAGCAGTTACTACAGGGCCTCTAACTATGGCTACACCTTC
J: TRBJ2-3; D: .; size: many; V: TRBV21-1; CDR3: CASSNYKREWGTDTQYF; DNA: TGTGCCAGCAGCAATTATAAGCGGGAGTGGGGCACAGATACGCAGTATTTT
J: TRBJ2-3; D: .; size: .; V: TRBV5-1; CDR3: CASSATPSTDTQYF; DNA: TGCGCCAGCAGCGCGACACCGAGCACAGATACGCAGTATTTT
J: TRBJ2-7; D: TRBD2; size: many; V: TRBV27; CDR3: CASSSIGPGGRSYEQYF; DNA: TGTGCCAGCAGTTCTATAGGCCCTGGCGGGAGATCCTACGAGCAGTACTTC
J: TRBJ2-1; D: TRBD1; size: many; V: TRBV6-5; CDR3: CASSRTGTGTWNEQFF; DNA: TGTGCCAGCAGCCGCACCGGGACAGGGACATGGAATGAGCAGTTCTTC
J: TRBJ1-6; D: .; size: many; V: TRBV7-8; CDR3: CASRAVSSSYNSPLHF; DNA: TGTGCCAGCAGGGCGGTTTCAAGCTCCTATAATTCACCCCTCCACTTT
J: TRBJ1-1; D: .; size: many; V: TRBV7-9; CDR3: CASSGGGVENTEAFF; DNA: TGTGCCAGCAGTGGTGGGGGCGTAGAGAACACTGAAGCTTTCTTT